A single T cell receptor (beta chain) is shown here with its context. These data are taken from a study of identical twins. The CDR3 covers 15 residues. V lost 3 bases to trimming and J lost 5 bases, with 15 bases between them. Germline-derived CDR1 and CDR2 are SGHRS and YFSETQ. TCRdb independently ran MiXCR on the 5' RACE reads; one entry per CDR3 protein. Of some 500,000 distinct CDR3 sequences listed, roughly 9.9% are singletons. The sample also formed part of further work on yellow fever vaccine responses in identical twins.

The receptor was derived from a woman between 18 and 30 years old in good health. The V and J genes are TRBV5-1 and TRBJ2-1; possibly TRBD1 for D (6 bases). Sequencing was carried out using PBMCs. CDR3 nucleotides: TGCGCCAGCAGCTGGCAGGGGTTTGGACACAATGAGCAGTTCTTC. Translated: CASSWQGFGHNEQFF.